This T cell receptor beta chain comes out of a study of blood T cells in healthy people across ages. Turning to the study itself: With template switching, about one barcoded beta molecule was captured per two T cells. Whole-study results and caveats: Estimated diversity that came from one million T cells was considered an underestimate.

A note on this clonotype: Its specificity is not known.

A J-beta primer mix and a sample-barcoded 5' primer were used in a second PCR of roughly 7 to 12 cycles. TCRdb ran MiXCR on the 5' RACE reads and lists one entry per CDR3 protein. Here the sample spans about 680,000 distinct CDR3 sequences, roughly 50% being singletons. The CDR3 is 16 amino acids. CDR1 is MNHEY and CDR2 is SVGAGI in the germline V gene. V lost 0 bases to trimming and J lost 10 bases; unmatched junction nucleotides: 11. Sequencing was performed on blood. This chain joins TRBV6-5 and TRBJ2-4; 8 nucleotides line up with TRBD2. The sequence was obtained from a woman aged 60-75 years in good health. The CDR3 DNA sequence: TGTGCCAGCAGTTACTCCGCCGGGGGGGAACGGGGGATTCAGTACTTC. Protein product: CASSYSAGGERGIQYF.